These 27 T cell receptor beta chains share one sample of origin, sequenced in a study of response to subunit inactivated influenza vaccine. TCRdb called the RT-PCR reads again in MiXCR, with one record for every CDR3 protein. In the table there are roughly 710,000 distinct CDR3 sequences, 12% to 15% of which are singletons. The specimen comprised PBMCs from blood, sampled roughly 15 days before vaccination. These receptor sequences come from a man over 45 who received an inactivated influenza vaccine.

This clonotype occurred many times. The rearrangement links TRBV29-1 to TRBJ1-2; TRBD1 aligns across 9 bases. Germline CDR1 and CDR2: SQVTM and ANQGSEA. V shed 0 bases, J shed 8 bases, and the junction held 4 bases outside the gene matches. The CDR3 spans 13 residues. CDR3 loop: CSVEETGQGGYTF. The CDR3 bases are TGCAGCGTTGAAGAAACAGGACAGGGGGGCTACACCTTC.

This clonotype was seen many times. The V gene is TRBV7-9, the J gene TRBJ2-7; perhaps TRBD2 as D (6 bases). This CDR3 spans 15 amino acids. Germline assignment: CDR1 SEHNR and CDR2 FQNEAQ (reference sequence). V was pared by 6 bases and J by 4 bases, with 19 bases between. The chain's CDR3 is CASRAISGSEYEQYF. The CDR3 nucleotides read TGTGCCAGCAGGGCAATTAGCGGCAGTGAATACGAGCAGTACTTC.

At least ten counts were recorded for this clonotype. The chain has TRBV4-3 and TRBJ2-1, with D uncertain. CDR1 is LGHNA and CDR2 is YSLEER in the germline V gene. Trimming pared 0 bases from V and 7 bases from J, leaving 13 bases between. The CDR3 runs to 15 residues. CDR3 amino acids: CASSQDYTPRNEQFF. In nucleotides, the CDR3 is TGCGCCAGCAGCCAAGACTATACCCCCCGGAATGAGCAGTTCTTC.

The chain is built from TRBV7-6 and TRBJ2-2; 10 bases are a match to TRBD2. The CDR3 totals 19 residues. The V and J ends lost 2 bases and 1 base, in that order; junction bases with no gene match: 10. Looked up from germline, CDR1 is SGHVS and CDR2 is FNYEAQ. In DNA form, the CDR3 reads TGTGCCAGCAGCTTATTTCATTCTAGCGGGGGATTGAACACCGGGGAGCTGTTTTTT. This sequence encodes CASSLFHSSGGLNTGELFF.

This clonotype was observed at least ten times. This rearrangement joins TRBV9 to TRBJ2-2, with D possibly matching TRBD1 (5 bases). Germline V CDR1 and CDR2: SGDLS, YYNGEE. Trimming took 4 bases from V and 5 from J, leaving 15 bases between them. The CDR3 covers 15 residues. Here the CDR3 reads CASSPQGVPTGELFF. DNA for the CDR3: TGTGCCAGCAGCCCCCAAGGGGTTCCGACCGGGGAGCTGTTTTTT.

This clonotype was seen only a few times. The CDR3 is CASSLGYRVFNSPLHF. The CDR3, as DNA: TGCGCCAGCAGCTTGGGGTACAGAGTGTTTAATTCACCCCTCCACTTT. The chain combines TRBV5-1 with TRBJ1-6; no reliable D call. The CDR3 loop spans 16 amino acids. The germline V gene has CDR1 SGHRS and CDR2 YFSETQ. V dropped 0 bases and J dropped 6 bases, with 13 bases sitting between them. Combining the CDR3 with reference TRBV5-1 and TRBJ1-6 gives the whole variable domain KAGVTQTPRYLIKTRGQQVTLSCSPISGHRSVSWYQQTPGQGLQFLFEYFSETQRNKGNFPGRFSGRQFSNSRSEMNVSTLELGDSALYLCASSLGYRVFNSPLHFGNGTRLTVT.

This clonotype was counted a few times. CDR3 in DNA: TGCGCCAGCAGCCCTGGACCCTCCCGTGCGCAGTATTTT. Amino acids: CASSPGPSRAQYF. V is TRBV5-1 and J is TRBJ2-3, with D hard to call. V lost 4 bases and J lost 10, with 16 bases in between. Germline V CDR1 and CDR2: SGHRS, YFSETQ. The CDR3 loop spans 13 amino acids.

This clonotype was observed many times. CDR3: CATSRVGERNEQFF. CDR3 nucleotide sequence: TGTGCCACCAGCAGAGTGGGGGAGAGGAATGAGCAGTTCTTC. The rearrangement links TRBV15 to TRBJ2-1; D may be TRBD1 or TRBD2 (5 bases each). In germline, CDR1 is LNHNV, CDR2 YYDKDF (reference sequence). V dropped 1 base and J dropped 7 bases, with 11 bases sitting between them. This CDR3 comprises 14 residues. Filled out from reference TRBV15 and TRBJ2-1, the complete variable domain reads DAMVIQNPRYQVTQFGKPVTLSCSQTLNHNVMYWYQQKSSQAPKLLFHYYDKDFNNEADTPDNFQSRRPNTSFCFLDIRSPGLGDTAMYLCATSRVGERNEQFFGPGTRLTVL.

This clonotype was detected a few times. The chain's CDR3 is CAWSRGYTEAFF. The CDR3 nucleotides are TGTGCCTGGAGCAGGGGTTACACTGAAGCTTTCTTT. The rearrangement joins TRBV30 to TRBJ1-1, with D possibly matching TRBD1 (6 bases). The CDR3 has 12 residues. Germline V CDR1 and CDR2: GTSNPN, SVGIG (reference sequence). Trimming pared 3 bases from V and 3 bases from J, leaving 8 bases between.

The chain recombines TRBV7-8 with TRBJ2-5, with D unclear. V lost 5 bases and J 1 base, leaving 14 bases between the germline ends. Germline CDR1 and CDR2: SGHVS and FQNEAQ. This CDR3 is built from 15 residues. This chain's CDR3 is CASSLDGVRQETQYF. As DNA, the CDR3 is TGTGCCAGCAGCCTGGATGGAGTCCGCCAAGAGACCCAGTACTTC.

This clonotype was detected only a few times. This sequence joins TRBV20-1 and TRBJ1-6, with TRBD1 matching over 7 bases. CDR1 and CDR2 from the germline V gene are DFQATT and SNEGSKA (reference sequence). Losses at the gene ends were 7 bases for V and 7 bases for J; bases not matched to a gene: 7. The CDR3 has 13 amino acids. The chain's CDR3 is CSVETGLNSPLHF. DNA for the CDR3: TGCAGTGTCGAGACAGGGTTGAATTCACCCCTCCACTTT.

This clonotype has a handful of counts. The V gene is TRBV9, the J gene TRBJ2-7; unclear D gene. The germline V and J ends were trimmed by 3 bases and 5 bases, with 12 bases remaining between them. The CDR3 runs 13 residues. CDR1 is SGDLS and CDR2 is YYNGEE in the germline V gene. CDR3 loop: CASSGAVRDEQYF. CDR3 nucleotides: TGTGCCAGCAGCGGTGCAGTGCGTGACGAGCAGTACTTC.

The chain recombines TRBV29-1 with TRBJ2-3, with D perhaps assigned TRBD1 or TRBD2 (5 bases each). Germline V gene sequence: CDR1 SQVTM, CDR2 ANQGSEA. This CDR3 has 14 amino acids. V gave up 7 bases and J gave up 1 base, with 15 bases separating them. The CDR3 region is CSGDGVDGTDTQYF. As DNA, the CDR3 is TGCAGCGGGGACGGAGTGGATGGCACAGATACGCAGTATTTT.

This clonotype showed up many times. The chain couples TRBV5-1 to TRBJ2-7; the match to TRBD2 covers 9 bases. The CDR3 has 13 residues. Trimming took 4 bases from V and 2 from J; bases not matched to a gene: 1. Germline lookup yields CDR1 SGHRS and CDR2 YFSETQ. CDR3 loop: CASSQRGAYEQYF. CDR3 DNA sequence: TGCGCCAGCAGCCAGCGGGGGGCCTACGAGCAGTACTTC.

The chain carries TRBV20-1 and TRBJ2-1, with D perhaps TRBD1 or TRBD2 (10 bases each). The germline gives CDR1 DFQATT, CDR2 SNEGSKA (reference sequence). The CDR3 extends over 18 amino acids. V shed 5 bases and J shed 10 bases, with 33 bases lying between them. Written as DNA, the CDR3 is TGCAGTGCTGGGCGTAGGGACAGGGGAGTAGCGGGAGGTTTAGAGCAGTTCTTC. It is translated as CSAGRRDRGVAGGLEQFF.

This clonotype was detected only a few times. V and J are TRBV10-3 and TRBJ1-5; 9 positions agree with TRBD1. With V trimmed by 0 bases and J by 1 base, 10 bases remained unmatched. CDR3 length: 19 amino acids. The germline V gene has CDR1 ENHRY and CDR2 SYGVKD. CDR3 amino acids: CAISESGQGRVRSNQPQHF. CDR3 DNA: TGTGCCATCAGTGAGTCGGGACAGGGAAGGGTGAGAAGCAATCAGCCCCAGCATTTT.

This clonotype was recorded a few times. CDR3: CASRDTSGGLSYEQYF. Written as DNA, the CDR3 is TGTGCCAGCAGGGATACAAGCGGGGGCCTCTCCTACGAGCAGTACTTC. V and J are TRBV6-1 and TRBJ2-7; 8 positions match TRBD2. The CDR3 runs 16 residues. Germline CDR1 MNHNS, CDR2 SASEGT. V was pared by 6 bases and J by 0 bases, with 10 bases of the junction left unmatched.

Many counts were recorded for this clonotype. The rearrangement links TRBV28 to TRBJ2-3; no reliable D call. Looked up from germline, CDR1 is MDHEN and CDR2 is SYDVKM. This CDR3 region has 15 residues. V lost 6 bases, J lost 2 bases, and 15 bases lay in between. Here the CDR3 reads CASSLGGISTDTQYF. The CDR3 nucleotides read TGTGCCAGCAGCTTGGGTGGGATTTCCACAGATACGCAGTATTTT.

There are a few counts of this clonotype. The chain carries TRBV12-3 or TRBV12-4 and TRBJ2-5, with TRBD1 as a possible D gene (6 bases). V lost 3 bases and J 0 bases, leaving 8 bases between the germline ends. The CDR3 sequence is 14 residues long. CDR3 DNA: TGTGCCAGCAGTTTCACAGGGTACCAAGAGACCCAGTACTTC. Translated: CASSFTGYQETQYF.

The chain couples TRBV5-1 to TRBJ2-1; D may be TRBD1 (6 bases). Germline CDR1 is SGHRS and CDR2 is YFSETQ. The ends were cut back, 1 base at V and 8 bases at J, with 16 bases in the middle. This CDR3 has 15 residues. In nucleotides, the CDR3 is TGCGCCAGCAGCTTGAAATACTTACAGGGTGATGAGCAGTTCTTC. The encoded protein is CASSLKYLQGDEQFF.

This clonotype was found many times. The gene calls are TRBV6-1 and TRBJ1-1, with a weak D call TRBD1 (5 bases). The CDR3 length is 15 residues. Trimming took off 4 bases at V and 1 base at J, with 13 bases between the two ends. Germline loops: CDR1 MNHNS, CDR2 SASEGT. CDR3 residues: CASSARRAGNTEAFF. CDR3 DNA sequence: TGTGCCAGCAGTGCACGCAGGGCCGGGAACACTGAAGCTTTCTTT.

CDR3 loop: CASSQPGTGNTGELFF. The CDR3 DNA reads as TGTGCCAGCAGCCAACCCGGGACGGGGAACACCGGGGAGCTGTTTTTT. V is TRBV3-1 and J is TRBJ2-2, with D perhaps matching TRBD1 or TRBD2 (5 bases each). CDR3 length: 16 amino acids. V gave up 2 bases and J gave up 1 base, with 11 bases separating them. Germline CDR1 is LGHDT and CDR2 is YNNKEL (reference sequence).

V usage is TRBV15 and J usage is TRBJ1-2; D is ambiguous. V was clipped by 3 bases and J by 2 bases, with 13 bases between them. Germline CDR1 reads LNHNV; CDR2 reads YYDKDF (reference sequence). The CDR3 is 15 residues long. CDR3 DNA sequence: TGTGCCACCAGCAGGCCAGACACGCCAAACTATGGCTACACCTTC. This sequence encodes CATSRPDTPNYGYTF.

This clonotype was counted only a few times. The rearrangement uses TRBV28 and TRBJ2-7; TRBD1 matches 7 bases. V lost 3 bases to trimming and J lost 1 base; unmatched junction nucleotides: 3. The V gene's germline CDR1 is MDHEN and CDR2 SYDVKM. The length of the CDR3 is 14 residues. The CDR3 bases are TGTGCCAGCAGTTTGACGACAGGGTCCTACGAGCAGTACTTC. It yields the protein CASSLTTGSYEQYF.

This clonotype was seen more than once but under ten times. This rearrangement joins TRBV12-3 or TRBV12-4 to TRBJ2-7, with a possible D match to TRBD1 (6 bases). The CDR3 consists of 13 residues. Trimming cost V 8 bases and J 4 bases, with 15 bases left between them. The CDR3 DNA follows: TGTGCCAGCGGCCCCAGGGGTTCTTACGAGCAGTACTTC. Translated, it gives CASGPRGSYEQYF.

In its sample, this clonotype was seen many times. J is TRBJ2-1 and V is TRBV6-5; a weak D match, TRBD2 (5 bases). V was trimmed by 2 bases and J by 2 bases, leaving 10 bases between them. Per germline, CDR1 MNHEY and CDR2 SVGAGI. The CDR3 consists of 15 residues. The CDR3 loop is CASSYLGSPYNEQFF. The CDR3 DNA follows: TGTGCCAGCAGTTACCTGGGGAGTCCCTACAATGAGCAGTTCTTC.

This clonotype was counted only a few times. The J gene is TRBJ2-7, the V gene TRBV30; tentatively, D is TRBD1 or TRBD2 (7 bases each). Deletions cut 3 bases from V and 6 bases from J, with 15 bases between. CDR3 size: 13 residues. Germline values: CDR1 GTSNPN, CDR2 SVGIG (reference sequence). The CDR3 spells CAWSSTGEGEQYF. The CDR3 DNA reads TGTGCCTGGAGCAGTACAGGGGAGGGCGAGCAGTACTTC.